What follows are 11 T cell receptor beta chains derived from one specimen sequenced in a study of T cell changes during pregnancy in multiple sclerosis. This table comes from immunoSEQ multiplex PCR, and its TCRdb copy is limited to in-frame clones, with some not included. The sample yields fewer than 45,000 clones, roughly 92% seen once. The sequencing used CD4+ T cells from peripheral blood mononuclear cells, collected in the first trimester of pregnancy. These receptors came from a female donor with multiple sclerosis, enrolled in a pregnancy study.

This chain uses TRBV28 with TRBJ2-2, with 9 bases lining up with TRBD1. This CDR3 spans 17 amino acids. V was pared by 7 bases and J by 5 bases, with 14 bases of the junction left unmatched. Germline CDR1 MDHEN, CDR2 SYDVKM. The CDR3 DNA reads as TGTGCCAGCACACCAGAACAGGGGGCGCTTATAACCGGGGAGCTGTTTTTT. This codes for CASTPEQGALITGELFF.

This clone showed up just a few times. This sequence joins TRBV30 and TRBJ1-2; a possible D gene is TRBD1 (6 bases). V gave up 5 bases and J gave up 1 base, with 8 bases separating them. The CDR3 runs to 12 residues. CDR1 GTSNPN and CDR2 SVGIG come from the germline V gene (reference sequence). CDR3 bases: TGTGCCTGGGAACAGGGTAACTATGGCTACACCTTC. It translates to CAWEQGNYGYTF.

The rearrangement links TRBV29-1 to TRBJ2-7; the match to TRBD1 covers 10 bases. CDR3 size: 14 residues. V lost 4 bases and J lost 5; bases outside the gene matches: 8. CDR1 SQVTM and CDR2 ANQGSEA come from the germline V gene. Written as DNA, the CDR3 is TGCAGCGTTGCTAATCCGGGACAGGGGAACGAGCAGTACTTC. The encoded protein is CSVANPGQGNEQYF.

The CDR3 region has the DNA TGCGCCAGCAGCCGAGGACAGGGGGGCTATGGCTACACCTTC. Its protein is CASSRGQGGYGYTF. The genes are TRBV4-3 and TRBJ1-2; 10 nucleotides agree with TRBD1. CDR3 size: 14 residues. The V gene's germline CDR1 is LGHNA and CDR2 YSLEER. J was trimmed by 4 bases and V by 4 bases; bases with no gene match: 3.

This chain connects TRBV7-2 to TRBJ1-3, with TRBD1 as a possible D gene (5 bases). CDR3 length equals 14 residues. Deletions cut 5 bases from V and 0 bases from J, with 8 bases between. CDR1 is SGHTA and CDR2 is FQGNSA in the germline V gene. CDR3 loop: CASSPGLSGNTIYF. The CDR3 DNA follows: TGTGCCAGCAGCCCGGGACTCTCTGGAAACACCATATATTTT.

This clone was counted once. This chain links TRBV5-8 with TRBJ2-2, with D maybe TRBD2 (7 bases). The CDR3 has 16 residues. Germline assignment: CDR1 SGHTS and CDR2 YDEGEE. Trimming removed 4 bases from V and 6 bases from J, with 19 bases in between. The CDR3 is CASSPVGGRFSGELFF. The CDR3 DNA is TGTGCCAGCAGCCCTGTCGGGGGGCGCTTCTCCGGGGAGCTGTTTTTT.

The chain employs TRBV7-2 and TRBJ1-1; D gene unclear. CDR3 length equals 15 residues. Germline V gene sequence: CDR1 SGHTA, CDR2 FQGNSA. V was cut by 1 base and J by 1 base, with 10 bases left in between. The DNA of the CDR3 is TGTGCCAGCAGCTTAGTGCACACCCGGAACACTGAAGCTTTCTTT. This translates into CASSLVHTRNTEAFF.

This chain uses TRBV10-1 with TRBJ1-1; D is possibly TRBD1 (5 bases). V lost 3 bases and J 3 bases, leaving 11 bases between the germline ends. The CDR3 contains 14 residues. The germline V gene has CDR1 WNHNN and CDR2 SYGVQD (reference sequence). The CDR3 DNA follows: TGCGCCAGCAGTGATAGGGGCGGGGACACTGAAGCTTTCTTT. It translates to CASSDRGGDTEAFF.

This chain uses TRBV5-1 with TRBJ1-2; D uncertain. The germline V gene encodes CDR1 SGHRS and CDR2 YFSETQ. The V end lost 0 bases, the J end lost 2 bases, and 11 bases lay between the germline ends. There are 15 residues in the CDR3. CDR3 coding DNA: TGCGCCAGCAGCTTGGAGGGAGTACCCAACTATGGCTACACCTTC. This encodes CASSLEGVPNYGYTF.

V usage is TRBV27 and J usage is TRBJ1-2; no reliable D call. The CDR3 is made up of 13 amino acids. V was pared by 3 bases and J by 8 bases, with 13 bases between. The germline CDR1 and CDR2 sequences are MNHEY and SMNVEV (reference sequence). CDR3 sequence: CASSFSGNEGYTF. The CDR3 bases are TGTGCCAGCAGTTTTTCGGGGAATGAGGGCTACACCTTC.

This chain connects TRBV2 to TRBJ1-2, with 10 positions matching TRBD1. This CDR3 comprises 16 residues. Germline V CDR1 and CDR2: SNHLY, FYNNEI. V was clipped by 5 bases and J by 4 bases; unmatched bases: 10. CDR3 sequence reads: CASSRGQGRTTYGYTF. The CDR3 coding sequence is TGTGCCAGCAGTAGGGGACAGGGGAGAACCACCTATGGCTACACCTTC. The variable domain in full, with the rest retrieved from reference TRBV2 and TRBJ1-2, is EPEVTQTPSHQVTQMGQEVILRCVPISNHLYFYWYRQILGQKVEFLVSFYNNEISEKSEIFDDQFSVERPDGSNFTLKIRSTKLEDSAMYFCASSRGQGRTTYGYTFGSGTRLTVV.